Below are 24 T cell receptor beta chains sequenced from a single sample in a study of CD8+ T cells in alopecia areata. The sequencing template was cDNA reverse transcribed from extracted RNA. Some clones are missing from TCRdb's copy, which holds only in-frame ones; the method was immunoSEQ multiplex PCR. The data show fewer than 200,000 clones, with 67% seen just once and 10% to 12% held by the top ten. The sequenced sample was CD8+ T cells sorted from blood, obtained at week 0. These receptors all stem from a human donor with alopecia areata.

The V call is TRBV5-6, the J call TRBJ2-1; D not certain. Trimming took off 2 bases at V and 8 bases at J, with 5 bases between the two ends. This CDR3 has 11 residues. The germline V gene has CDR1 SGHDT and CDR2 YYEEEE. CDR3 sequence: CASSFRHEQFF. CDR3 in DNA: TGTGCCAGCAGCTTTAGGCATGAGCAGTTCTTC.

This clone came up once. This chain links TRBV2 with TRBJ2-2, with 8 positions matching TRBD1. V lost 6 bases, J lost 4 bases, and 7 bases stayed unmatched. The germline V gene encodes CDR1 SNHLY and CDR2 FYNNEI. CDR3 length: 15 amino acids. The DNA of the CDR3 is TGTGCCAGCAGCCCAACAGGGGGTGGCACCGGGGAGCTGTTTTTT. It is translated as CASSPTGGGTGELFF.

The CDR3 DNA sequence: TGTGCCAGCAGCCCAGTAGGGCAGGGCCAGTCACCCCTCCACTTT. This codes for CASSPVGQGQSPLHF. V gene TRBV7-9 combines with J gene TRBJ1-6; TRBD1 might be the D (5 bases). The CDR3 runs 15 residues. Germline V CDR1 and CDR2: SEHNR, FQNEAQ (reference sequence). The germline V and J ends were trimmed by 5 bases and 10 bases, with 18 bases remaining between them.

V usage is TRBV28 and J usage is TRBJ2-1, with 8 bases fitting TRBD2. Per germline, CDR1 MDHEN and CDR2 SYDVKM. V shed 4 bases, J shed 8 bases, and the junction held 7 bases outside the gene matches. This CDR3 is built from 14 residues. This chain's CDR3 is CASSWAAGDDEQFF. The CDR3 DNA is TGTGCCAGCAGTTGGGCAGCGGGGGATGATGAGCAGTTCTTC.

This sequence joins TRBV30 and TRBJ2-3, with TRBD2 as a possible D gene (6 bases). From germline, CDR1 is GTSNPN and CDR2 SVGIG (reference sequence). This CDR3 spans 12 amino acids. V gave up 1 base and J gave up 8 bases, with 10 bases separating them. DNA for the CDR3: TGTGCCTGGAGTGAGTCGCGGGGTACGCAGTATTTT. This sequence encodes CAWSESRGTQYF.

The chain links TRBV21-1 to TRBJ2-7. TRBV21-1 is a pseudogene segment. The CDR3 has 13 amino acids. The CDR3 nucleotides are TGTGCCAGCAGCAAAGCACGAAGTGGCGAGCAGTACTTC. It specifies CASSKARSGEQYF.

This chain connects TRBV15 to TRBJ1-6; 10 bases align to TRBD1. V dropped 3 bases and J dropped 9; count of bases not matched to a gene: 5. The CDR3 extends over 15 amino acids. Per germline, CDR1 LNHNV and CDR2 YYDKDF (reference sequence). The chain's CDR3 is CATSRDRGDGSPLHF. CDR3 bases: TGTGCCACCAGCAGGGACAGGGGGGACGGTTCACCCCTCCACTTT.

The CDR3, as DNA: TGTGCCGGACTAAAAGGACAGGGGTCCACTGAAGCTTTCTTT. This sequence encodes CAGLKGQGSTEAFF. J is TRBJ1-1 and V is TRBV7-9; 9 nucleotides match TRBD1. V dropped 11 bases and J dropped 4; count of bases not matched to a gene: 11. The CDR3 covers 14 residues. CDR1 and CDR2 (germline): SEHNR, FQNEAQ (reference sequence).

This clone has just a few counts. CDR3 protein: CSVPQDRAQETQYF. The CDR3 DNA reads TGCAGCGTCCCCCAGGACAGGGCGCAAGAGACCCAGTACTTC. The chain combines TRBV29-1 with TRBJ2-5; 8 bases line up with TRBD1. The germline V gene has CDR1 SQVTM and CDR2 ANQGSEA. V shed 6 bases and J 2 bases; nucleotides not matched to a gene: 8. This CDR3 spans 14 amino acids.

This sequence joins TRBV5-4 and TRBJ2-1, with TRBD2 matching 10 bases. The CDR3 sequence is 16 residues long. CDR1 is SGHNT, CDR2 YYREEE, per germline (reference sequence). The V segment lost 6 bases and the J segment 8 bases; nucleotides outside the gene matches: 14. The CDR3 region is CASNRLAGGPQDEQFF. CDR3 DNA: TGTGCCAGCAACCGTTTAGCGGGGGGCCCCCAGGATGAGCAGTTCTTC.

CDR3 nucleotide sequence: TGCGCCAGCAGCTGGACTCTAGGAGATACGCAGTATTTT. Amino acids: CASSWTLGDTQYF. The rearrangement uses TRBV4-1 and TRBJ2-3; possible D gene TRBD2, 5 bases. Germline CDR1 reads MGHRA; CDR2 reads YSYEKL. This CDR3 is 13 amino acids long. V shed 5 bases and J shed 5 bases, with 11 bases lying between them.

The chain joins TRBV30 to TRBJ2-3, with D possibly being TRBD2 (6 bases). V was trimmed by 0 bases and J by 2 bases, leaving 12 bases between them. The CDR3 loop spans 15 amino acids. The V gene's germline CDR1 is GTSNPN and CDR2 SVGIG (reference sequence). The CDR3 DNA follows: TGTGCCTGGAGTGTCGGGGCGGGGATCACAGATACGCAGTATTTT. Amino acid sequence: CAWSVGAGITDTQYF.

V usage is TRBV29-1 and J usage is TRBJ1-2, with a tentative D call TRBD1 (5 bases). V was clipped by 0 bases and J by 7 bases, with 12 bases between them. The CDR3 extends over 13 amino acids. CDR1 is SQVTM and CDR2 is ANQGSEA in the germline V gene. CDR3 region: CSVEDPRGSGYTF. CDR3 DNA: TGCAGCGTTGAAGACCCCCGGGGGAGTGGCTACACCTTC.

The J gene is TRBJ1-5, the V gene TRBV5-6; no clear D. Germline CDR1 is SGHDT and CDR2 is YYEEEE. Trimming took off 4 bases at V and 0 bases at J, with 5 bases between the two ends. The CDR3 runs to 13 residues. CDR3 sequence: CASSPGSNQPQHF. DNA for the CDR3: TGTGCCAGCAGCCCCGGTAGCAATCAGCCCCAGCATTTT. Looking up the rest from reference TRBV5-6 and TRBJ1-5 gives the full variable domain: DAGVTQSPTHLIKTRGQQVTLRCSPKSGHDTVSWYQQALGQGPQFIFQYYEEEERQRGNFPDRFSGHQFPNYSSELNVNALLLGDSALYLCASSPGSNQPQHFGDGTRLSIL.

The J gene is TRBJ2-1, the V gene TRBV9; the match to TRBD2 covers 14 bases. Per germline, CDR1 SGDLS and CDR2 YYNGEE. V gave up 4 bases and J gave up 10 bases; unmatched junction bases: 10. This CDR3 contains 16 residues. Written as DNA, the CDR3 is TGTGCCAGCAGCATTCACAGGGGACTAGCGGGGGCCGAGCAGTTCTTC. This encodes CASSIHRGLAGAEQFF.

V is TRBV30 and J is TRBJ2-1; 7 bases are shared with TRBD2. The CDR3 runs 11 residues. V was pared by 3 bases and J by 9 bases, with 2 bases of the junction left unmatched. CDR1 is GTSNPN, CDR2 SVGIG, per germline (reference sequence). The CDR3 here is CAWSGGSEQFF. The DNA for the CDR3 is TGTGCCTGGAGCGGGGGGAGTGAGCAGTTCTTC.

This clone was observed a single time. This chain uses TRBV6-5 with TRBJ2-2; tentatively, D is TRBD1 (6 bases). The CDR3 covers 15 residues. V lost 5 bases, J lost 2 bases, and 12 bases lay in between. From germline, CDR1 is MNHEY and CDR2 SVGAGI. This CDR3 is CASSAGTPNTGELFF. CDR3 nucleotides: TGTGCCAGCAGTGCCGGGACACCTAACACCGGGGAGCTGTTTTTT.

The rearrangement links TRBV9 to TRBJ2-2; 8 bases are a match to TRBD1. The CDR3 is made up of 19 amino acids. V lost 0 bases and J lost 3; bases outside the gene matches: 13. Germline loops: CDR1 SGDLS, CDR2 YYNGEE. As DNA, the CDR3 is TGTGCCAGCAGCGTAGCTTTGGGGCAGGGGGCTCCGTACACCGGGGAGCTGTTTTTT. It encodes CASSVALGQGAPYTGELFF.

The chain employs TRBV2 and TRBJ1-2; no definite D call. The germline V gene encodes CDR1 SNHLY and CDR2 FYNNEI. Trimming stripped 6 bases from V and 1 base from J, with 9 bases between. CDR3 length: 13 amino acids. As DNA, the CDR3 is TGTGCCAGCAGCTGGACGGTTAACTATGGCTACACCTTC. It is translated as CASSWTVNYGYTF. Full variable domain (remainder filled in from reference TRBV2 and TRBJ1-2): EPEVTQTPSHQVTQMGQEVILRCVPISNHLYFYWYRQILGQKVEFLVSFYNNEISEKSEIFDDQFSVERPDGSNFTLKIRSTKLEDSAMYFCASSWTVNYGYTFGSGTRLTVV.

The V and J genes are TRBV28 and TRBJ1-2, with D unresolved. Germline V gives CDR1 MDHEN, CDR2 SYDVKM. The CDR3 is 13 residues long. V was cut by 8 bases and J by 3 bases, with 13 bases left in between. Here the CDR3 reads CASLELDHYGYTF. CDR3 DNA: TGTGCCAGCCTTGAGTTAGACCACTATGGCTACACCTTC.

This clone was counted between two and nine times. This chain connects TRBV13 to TRBJ2-7, with TRBD2 matching 11 bases. Unmatched junction bases numbered 7, after V lost 0 bases and J lost 0 bases. Per the germline V gene, CDR1 is PRHDT and CDR2 is FYEKMQ (reference sequence). This CDR3 has 18 residues. The CDR3 DNA reads as TGTGCCAGCAGCTTAGGTACTAGCGGGGGACCAAGCTCCTACGAGCAGTACTTC. Amino acid sequence: CASSLGTSGGPSSYEQYF.

The J gene is TRBJ1-5, the V gene TRBV11-2; the match to TRBD1 covers 9 bases. Germline CDR1 SGHAT, CDR2 FQNNGV. The CDR3 sequence is 14 residues long. Trimming removed 1 base from V and 7 bases from J; junction bases left unmatched: 2. CDR3: CASSLGQGGQPQHF. In DNA form, the CDR3 reads TGTGCCAGCAGCTTAGGACAGGGGGGACAGCCCCAGCATTTT.

The chain is built from TRBV7-8 and TRBJ2-7; 8 bases are shared with TRBD1. The CDR3 loop spans 13 amino acids. Germline V gene lookup returns CDR1 SGHVS and CDR2 FQNEAQ. V lost 5 bases, J lost 4 bases, and 4 bases stayed unmatched. CDR3 nucleotides: TGTGCCAGCAGCCAGGGACAGGAGTACGAGCAGTACTTC. Protein product: CASSQGQEYEQYF.

The CDR3 here is CASIPRTEAYEQYF. CDR3 DNA sequence: TGTGCCAGCATCCCACGGACAGAAGCCTACGAGCAGTACTTC. The V call is TRBV9, the J call TRBJ2-7; D may be TRBD1 (6 bases). The CDR3 contains 14 residues. Trimming cost V 6 bases and J 2 bases, with 15 bases left between them. Germline CDR1 and CDR2: SGDLS and YYNGEE.